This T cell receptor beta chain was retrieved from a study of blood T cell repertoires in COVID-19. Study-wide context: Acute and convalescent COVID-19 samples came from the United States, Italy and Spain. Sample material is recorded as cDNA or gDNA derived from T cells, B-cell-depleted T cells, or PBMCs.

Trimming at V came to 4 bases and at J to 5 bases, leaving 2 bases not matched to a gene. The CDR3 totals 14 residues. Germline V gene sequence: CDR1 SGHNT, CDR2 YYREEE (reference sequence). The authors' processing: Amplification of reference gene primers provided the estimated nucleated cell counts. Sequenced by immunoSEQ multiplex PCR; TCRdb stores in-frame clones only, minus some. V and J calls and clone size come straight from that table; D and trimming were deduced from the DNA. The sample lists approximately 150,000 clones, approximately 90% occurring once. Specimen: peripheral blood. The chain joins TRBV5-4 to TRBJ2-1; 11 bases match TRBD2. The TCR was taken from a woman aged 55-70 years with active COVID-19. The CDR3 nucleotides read TGTGCCAGCAGCGTGGGACTAGCGGACAATGAGCAGTTCTTC. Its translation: CASSVGLADNEQFF.